This T cell receptor beta chain derives from a study of shared clonotypes between healthy human individuals. With regard to this clone: Its antigen is as yet unknown.

Study results and limitations: Shared across several donors were around 5% of the naive CD4 clonotypes.

The CDR3 consists of 17 residues. Germline CDR1 LGHNA, CDR2 YNFKEQ. Trimming stripped 0 bases from V and 3 bases from J, with 14 bases between. The assay ran at deep level. Assay: immunoSEQ multiplex PCR; the TCRdb copy retains only in-frame clones and omits some. The repertoire holds 2 million to 2.5 million clones, approximately 95% seen once, with 0.35% to 0.45% in the top ten. In the CD4+ fraction, cells were divided into CD45RA+ naive and CD45RA-negative memory subsets. The TCR sequence derives from a man younger than 35 in good health. Some clones in this sample may be carry-over from other donors' samples. The sample comprised naive CD4+ T cells from PBMCs. The subset denotes: CD45RA+ positively selected. This chain connects TRBV4-2 to TRBJ2-2, with D possibly TRBD1 on 6 matching bases. The CDR3 nucleotides are TGTGCCAGCAGCCAAGATTACAGGGCAGGGGACACCGGGGAGCTGTTTTTT. Translating it yields CASSQDYRAGDTGELFF.